This is a list of T cell receptor beta chains from one sample in a study of beta chain features in type 1 diabetes. Repertoires were generated with immunoSEQ multiplex PCR, while TCRdb's copy carries only in-frame clones and drops some. The repertoire holds a few hundred thousand clones, roughly 11% seen once, with more than 0.015% in the top ten. Sequencing was done on a sample of naive CD4+ T cells from blood. The origin of the receptors is a man aged 25 to 45 with type 1 diabetes. Both conserved end residues are part of each CDR3. The order of the fields is V gene, clone size, D gene, J gene, CDR3 DNA, CDR3 protein. The D gene is left open where the match is weak. Clone sizes are given selectively: once, few, many, or a class where the clone is expanded.

>TRBV28|.|TRBD2|TRBJ2-5
TGTGCCAGCAGGTTAGCGGGGCCACAAGAGACCCAGTACTTC
CASRLAGPQETQYF
>TRBV11-2|.|.|TRBJ2-7
TGTGCCAACAGCTTGTACAGGACGACCTACGAGCAGTACTTC
CANSLYRTTYEQYF
>TRBV5-1|.|.|TRBJ1-1
TGCGCCAGCAGCTTGGCCGAGGGCTGGAACACTGAAGCTTTCTTT
CASSLAEGWNTEAFF
>TRBV9|.|.|TRBJ1-6
TGTGCCAGCAGCACTTCGGGGGTGCATTCACCCCTCCACTTT
CASSTSGVHSPLHF
>TRBV10-1|.|.|TRBJ2-1
TGCGCCAGCAGCGACTATTCACTGGGGAATGAGCAGTTCTTC
CASSDYSLGNEQFF
>TRBV25-1|few|.|TRBJ1-4
TGTGCCACTAGACAGGATCCCGGGGAAAAACTGTTTTTT
CATRQDPGEKLFF
>TRBV19|.|.|TRBJ2-5
TGTGCCAGTAGTATAATCTTCCGCGGGGGCCCCCCCCGAGAGACCCAGTACTTC
CASSIIFRGGPPRETQYF
>TRBV28|few|.|TRBJ2-3
TGTGCCAGCAGTGACAACACAGATACGCAGTATTTT
CASSDNTDTQYF
>TRBV14|.|.|TRBJ2-5
TGTGCCAGCAGCCAATGGGGACTAGAGACCCAGTACTTC
CASSQWGLETQYF
>TRBV5-1|few|TRBD1|TRBJ2-7
TGCGCCAGCAGCTCCCGACAGGGTGGGTACGAGCAGTACTTC
CASSSRQGGYEQYF
>TRBV30|.|.|TRBJ2-2
TGTGCCTGGAGCCAGGGCACCGGGGAGCTGTTTTTT
CAWSQGTGELFF
>TRBV19|few|TRBD1|TRBJ1-4
TGTGCCAGTAGTCCTCCGGGACAGACTAATGAAAAACTGTTTTTT
CASSPPGQTNEKLFF
>TRBV11-2|.|.|TRBJ2-1
TGTGCCAGCAGCTTAGCAGGGTCACCGCGGGGTGAGCAGTTCTTC
CASSLAGSPRGEQFF
>TRBV11-3|few|TRBD1|TRBJ2-2
TGTGCCAGCAGCTTTGGACAGGGAAACACCGGGGAGCTGTTTTTT
CASSFGQGNTGELFF
>TRBV5-1|.|TRBD1|TRBJ1-5
TGCGCCAGCAGCGGAGGACAGGGTGGGCCCCAGCATTTT
CASSGGQGGPQHF
>TRBV5-7|.|TRBD1|TRBJ1-6
TGTGCCAGCAGCTTGGGAGTAGTTCGACAGGGACGTTCACCCCTCCACTTT
CASSLGVVRQGRSPLHF
>TRBV5-4|.|.|TRBJ2-1
TGTGCCAGCAGCATTGTCGGTAGCGCCAATCACAATGAGCAGTTCTTC
CASSIVGSANHNEQFF
>TRBV5-6|few|.|TRBJ1-6
TGTGCCAGCAGCCCCGGGGTCACCTACAATTCACCCCTCCACTTT
CASSPGVTYNSPLHF
>TRBV11-2|few|TRBD1|TRBJ2-3
TGTGCCAGCAGTCCCGACAGGGAGCACACAGATACGCAGTATTTT
CASSPDREHTDTQYF
>TRBV28|few|.|TRBJ1-2
TGTGCCAGCAGTTCTCTAAGGGGATACACCTTC
CASSSLRGYTF
>TRBV9|.|.|TRBJ2-1
TGTGCCAGCAGTGCCGGGATCTACAATGAGCAGTTCTTC
CASSAGIYNEQFF
>TRBV2|.|TRBD1|TRBJ1-6
TGTGCCAGCACCGCCGGACAGGGGCGATATTCACCCCTCCACTTT
CASTAGQGRYSPLHF
>TRBV5-6|few|.|TRBJ1-3
TGTGCCAGCAGCTTGGATCAGGGCATCTCTGGAAACACCATATATTTT
CASSLDQGISGNTIYF
>TRBV29-1|few|.|TRBJ2-5
TGCAGCGTTGAAGCAGGGGCTGGCGTGGCCCAGTACTTC
CSVEAGAGVAQYF
>TRBV5-1|few|.|TRBJ2-3
TGCGCCAGCAGCTTGGGAGCGAGTAGCACAGATACGCAGTATTTT
CASSLGASSTDTQYF
>TRBV28|.|.|TRBJ2-1
TGTGCCAGCAGCCCATCCATGGCGGTCTTTGAGCAGTTCTTC
CASSPSMAVFEQFF
>TRBV9|few|.|TRBJ2-1
TGTGCCAGCAGCGTGGCAGGGGAATCCTACAATGAGCAGTTCTTC
CASSVAGESYNEQFF
>TRBV20-1|few|.|TRBJ1-1
TGCAGTGCGAGAAACCCAGATAACGCTTTCTTT
CSARNPDNAFF
>TRBV27|few|TRBD1|TRBJ2-7
TGTGCCAGCAGTTTTTCTTCAGGGGGCGGCTACGAGCAGTACTTC
CASSFSSGGGYEQYF
>TRBV5-1|.|TRBD1|TRBJ2-5
TGCGCCAGCAGCTCCGGACAGGGGGCAAAAGAGACCCAGTACTTC
CASSSGQGAKETQYF